Detailed here is one T cell receptor (beta chain). The sample originates from a study of blood T cell repertoires in COVID-19. Across the study: T cells, B-cell-depleted T cells, or PBMCs provided the cDNA or gDNA that served as material.

Seattle patient enrollment occurred during active infection, with longitudinal follow-up thereafter. As processed by the authors: Using reference gene primer amplification, nucleated cell counts were estimated. Using immunoSEQ multiplex PCR, the repertoire was profiled, and TCRdb retains in-frame clones only, with some absent. The DNA was the basis for D and trimming; V, J and clone size are from that table. The repertoire holds 100,000 to 150,000 clones, with roughly nine tenths as singletons. The CDR3 is 19 amino acids. This TCR came from a woman aged 70 to 79 with COVID-19, enrolled during active disease. The chain has TRBV1 and TRBJ2-6; the D call of TRBD1 is as the table states it, not checked on the DNA. TRBV1 is shown as a pseudogene. Source material: peripheral blood. In DNA, the CDR3 is TGCACCAGCAGCCAAGACCTGCGGACAGACCTAGCCGGGGCCAACGTCCTGACTTTC. Its protein product is CTSSQDLRTDLAGANVLTF.